This is a list of T cell receptor beta chains from one sample in a study of T cells in Graves' hyperthyroidism and ophthalmopathy. TCRdb reanalysed the multiplex PCR reads using MiXCR and keeps one entry per CDR3 protein. Among under 350,000 distinct CDR3 sequences, about 14% were seen once, and the ten largest hold 7.8%. The sample consisted of blood. Receptor source: a woman aged 30 to 39 with Graves' hyperthyroidism that later progressed to Graves' ophthalmopathy. Each CDR3 is given with its conserved first and last residue. The order of the fields is V gene, J gene, D gene, clone size, CDR3 DNA, CDR3 protein. The D gene is left open where the match is weak. Clone sizes are given selectively: once, few, many, or a class where the clone is expanded.

V gene: TRBV30; J gene: TRBJ1-5; D gene: .; clone size: many; CDR3 DNA: TGTGCCTGGAGTGTAGGCGACGTGAGCAATCAGCCCCAGCATTTT; CDR3 protein: CAWSVGDVSNQPQHF
V gene: TRBV20-1; J gene: TRBJ2-5; D gene: .; clone size: many; CDR3 DNA: TGCAGTGCTAGTTCGCCCTATAGTAGTGAGACCCAGTACTTC; CDR3 protein: CSASSPYSSETQYF
V gene: TRBV19; J gene: TRBJ2-3; D gene: TRBD2; clone size: .; CDR3 DNA: TGTGCCAGTACAGCGGGAGGTAGCACAGATACGCAGTATTTT; CDR3 protein: CASTAGGSTDTQYF
V gene: TRBV6-1; J gene: TRBJ2-7; D gene: .; clone size: many; CDR3 DNA: TGTGCCAGCAGTCCCCGGCTAGCGACCCGCTACGAGCAGTACTTC; CDR3 protein: CASSPRLATRYEQYF
V gene: TRBV20-1; J gene: TRBJ2-5; D gene: .; clone size: many; CDR3 DNA: TGCAGTGCTAGAGACGCCGTGGGCTTCTTGGAGACCCAGTACTTC; CDR3 protein: CSARDAVGFLETQYF
V gene: TRBV12-3/TRBV12-4; J gene: TRBJ2-3; D gene: TRBD2; clone size: many; CDR3 DNA: TGTGCCAGCAGTTTCGTAGCGGGGACAGATACGCAGTATTTT; CDR3 protein: CASSFVAGTDTQYF
V gene: TRBV30; J gene: TRBJ2-4; D gene: TRBD1; clone size: many; CDR3 DNA: TGTGCCTGGAACAGGGGGCCTCAAGGCATTCAGTACTTC; CDR3 protein: CAWNRGPQGIQYF
V gene: TRBV28; J gene: TRBJ1-5; D gene: TRBD1; clone size: many; CDR3 DNA: TGTGCCAGCAGTCCGACGAAGACAGGGATCAGCAATCAGCCCCAGCATTTT; CDR3 protein: CASSPTKTGISNQPQHF
V gene: TRBV20-1; J gene: TRBJ1-1; D gene: TRBD1; clone size: .; CDR3 DNA: TGCAGTGCTAGTGGCGTCGGAGGCAGGGGGAGAAACACTGAAGCTTTCTTT; CDR3 protein: CSASGVGGRGRNTEAFF
V gene: TRBV19; J gene: TRBJ1-4; D gene: TRBD1; clone size: .; CDR3 DNA: TGTGCCAGTACTCCCGACAGGGCAATTAATGAAAAACTGTTTTTT; CDR3 protein: CASTPDRAINEKLFF
V gene: TRBV19; J gene: TRBJ2-2; D gene: TRBD1; clone size: .; CDR3 DNA: TGTGCCAGTGGACAGGGACCAACGAACACCGGGGAGCTGTTTTTT; CDR3 protein: CASGQGPTNTGELFF
V gene: TRBV19; J gene: TRBJ2-1; D gene: TRBD2; clone size: .; CDR3 DNA: TGTGCCAGTAGTATGGGATCTAGCGGGTTATACAATGAGCAGTTCTTC; CDR3 protein: CASSMGSSGLYNEQFF
V gene: TRBV9; J gene: TRBJ2-1; D gene: TRBD2; clone size: .; CDR3 DNA: TGTGCCAGCAGCGCAAGAAGCGGGAGTCGGAATGAGCAGTTCTTC; CDR3 protein: CASSARSGSRNEQFF
V gene: TRBV19; J gene: TRBJ2-5; D gene: .; clone size: .; CDR3 DNA: TGTGCCAGTAGCGGGCCCCACCTTTGGGAGGACCAGTACTTC; CDR3 protein: CASSGPHLWEDQYF
V gene: TRBV28; J gene: TRBJ1-1; D gene: .; clone size: many; CDR3 DNA: TGTGCCAGCAGGGATGTGGGGGGCGCGACTGAAGCTTTCTTT; CDR3 protein: CASRDVGGATEAFF
V gene: TRBV7-9; J gene: TRBJ2-3; D gene: TRBD1; clone size: many; CDR3 DNA: TGTGCCAGTAGACAGGGTTCCACAGATACGCAGTATTTT; CDR3 protein: CASRQGSTDTQYF
V gene: TRBV24-1; J gene: TRBJ2-1; D gene: .; clone size: many; CDR3 DNA: TGTGCCACCAGTGATTCTGACGGCAATGAGCAGTTCTTC; CDR3 protein: CATSDSDGNEQFF
V gene: TRBV2; J gene: TRBJ2-1; D gene: TRBD1; clone size: many; CDR3 DNA: TGTGCCAGCAGTGCCGAGGGGGCCCTAACGGAGTTCTTC; CDR3 protein: CASSAEGALTEFF
V gene: TRBV24-1; J gene: TRBJ2-2; D gene: .; clone size: .; CDR3 DNA: TGTGCCACCAGCCATAACACCGGGGAGCTGTTTTTT; CDR3 protein: CATSHNTGELFF
V gene: TRBV15; J gene: TRBJ1-1; D gene: .; clone size: few; CDR3 DNA: TGTGCCACCAGCCCCCCCGGGGGCGCTGAAGCTTTCTTT; CDR3 protein: CATSPPGGAEAFF
V gene: TRBV5-4; J gene: TRBJ2-1; D gene: TRBD2; clone size: many; CDR3 DNA: TGTGCCAGCACGACTAGCGGGAGGGTGCGTGAGCAGTTCTTC; CDR3 protein: CASTTSGRVREQFF
V gene: TRBV20-1; J gene: TRBJ2-7; D gene: TRBD2; clone size: many; CDR3 DNA: TGCAGTGCTAGAGATAGGGGGACTAGTCCCTACGAGCAGTACTTC; CDR3 protein: CSARDRGTSPYEQYF
V gene: TRBV27; J gene: TRBJ2-1; D gene: .; clone size: many; CDR3 DNA: TGTGCCAGCAGTCCCGCCGGGGATTCGCAGTTCTTC; CDR3 protein: CASSPAGDSQFF
V gene: TRBV28; J gene: TRBJ1-1; D gene: .; clone size: .; CDR3 DNA: TGTGCCAGCAGCTCCCCCAGGGAAGGGAACACTGAAGCTTTCTTT; CDR3 protein: CASSSPREGNTEAFF
V gene: TRBV7-9; J gene: TRBJ2-1; D gene: TRBD2; clone size: many; CDR3 DNA: TGTGCCAGCAGGCCAAGTATGGTAGCGGGAGCTCGGGAGCAGTTCTTC; CDR3 protein: CASRPSMVAGAREQFF
V gene: TRBV6-2/TRBV6-3; J gene: TRBJ2-1; D gene: .; clone size: many; CDR3 DNA: TGTGCCAGCAGTTACTCGTCGGGATCAGACGGGCAGTTCTTC; CDR3 protein: CASSYSSGSDGQFF
V gene: TRBV7-8; J gene: TRBJ1-5; D gene: .; clone size: many; CDR3 DNA: TGTGCCAGCAGCTTAGATTTGGTAACACCCCTTGAGGGCAATCAGCCCCAGCATTTT; CDR3 protein: CASSLDLVTPLEGNQPQHF
V gene: TRBV10-3; J gene: TRBJ1-1; D gene: .; clone size: .; CDR3 DNA: TGTGCCATCAGACCTACATTGAACACTGAAGCTTTCTTT; CDR3 protein: CAIRPTLNTEAFF